Shown below are 21 T cell receptor beta chains from a single sample sequenced in a study of blood T cell repertoires in COVID-19. Assay used: immunoSEQ multiplex PCR; TCRdb lists only in-frame clones, some missing. This sample has under 150,000 clones, with about 70% found just once. The sequenced sample consisted of peripheral blood. The receptor set was obtained from a man aged 80 or over with acute or convalescent COVID-19.

This clone has a single count. The chain joins TRBV9 to TRBJ1-1; 10 bases align to TRBD1. Losses at the gene ends were 0 bases for V and 3 bases for J; bases not matched to a gene: 2. The CDR3 sequence is 15 residues long. Germline CDR1 SGDLS, CDR2 YYNGEE. The CDR3 sequence is CASSVEGQGYTEAFF. In nucleotides, the CDR3 is TGTGCCAGCAGCGTAGAGGGACAGGGGTACACTGAAGCTTTCTTT.

This clone showed up just a few times. V is TRBV14 and J is TRBJ1-1, with a tentative D call TRBD1 (6 bases). The CDR3 runs 14 residues. Germline lookup yields CDR1 SGHDN and CDR2 FVKESK. V shed 1 base and J shed 4 bases, with 10 bases lying between them. CDR3 nucleotides: TGTGCCAGCAGCCAAGGGCAGGGGTCCACTGAAGCTTTCTTT. Translated: CASSQGQGSTEAFF.

V gene TRBV18 combines with J gene TRBJ2-5, with 7 bases fitting TRBD1. From germline, CDR1 is KGHSH and CDR2 LQKENI. The V gene end was trimmed by 2 bases and the J gene end by 5 bases; junction bases not matched to a gene: 5. The CDR3 loop spans 14 amino acids. The CDR3 loop reads CASSPTTGLETQYF. DNA for the CDR3: TGTGCCAGCTCACCAACGACAGGGCTCGAGACCCAGTACTTC.

This clone was seen a handful of times. The chain is built from TRBV4-2 and TRBJ2-1, with 9 bases lining up with TRBD1. Germline V gene sequence: CDR1 LGHNA, CDR2 YNFKEQ. This CDR3 contains 22 residues. The V segment lost 3 bases and the J segment 3 bases; nucleotides outside the gene matches: 24. CDR3 bases: TGTGCCAGCAGCCAGGACTACTGGACAGGGGACGTGATGGGAGGTAACTACAATGAGCAGTTCTTC. Amino acid sequence: CASSQDYWTGDVMGGNYNEQFF.

The chain links TRBV4-3 to TRBJ2-1, with TRBD2 matching over 10 bases. The length of the CDR3 is 16 residues. Germline V gene sequence: CDR1 LGHNA, CDR2 YSLEER. The junction had 11 bases not matched to a gene; V was cut back by 4 bases and J by 8 bases. The CDR3, as DNA: TGCGCCAGCAGCCCCCATCCCAGCGGGGGGGCATATGAGCAGTTCTTC. Its protein is CASSPHPSGGAYEQFF.

The chain carries TRBV3-1 (or the pseudogene TRBV3-2) and TRBJ2-2, with 8 bases aligning to TRBD2. This CDR3 comprises 18 residues. V lost 0 bases, J lost 5 bases, and 11 bases stayed unmatched. The germline CDR1 and CDR2 sequences are LGHDT and YNNKEL (reference sequence). The CDR3 DNA follows: TGTGCCAGCAGCCAAGATCAAGGGCTAGCGGGCGGAACCGGGGAGCTGTTTTTT. Residues: CASSQDQGLAGGTGELFF.

This chain joins TRBV6-2 or TRBV6-3 and TRBJ2-2; TRBD1 might be the D (5 bases). The CDR3 covers 15 residues. The V gene lost 3 bases and the J gene lost 5 bases, with 13 bases spanning the gap. Germline V gene lookup returns CDR1 MNHEY and CDR2 SVGEGT. As DNA, the CDR3 is TGTGCCAGCAGTTATCAGGGAAGGGGAACCGGGGAGCTGTTTTTT. Encoded protein: CASSYQGRGTGELFF.

The chain joins TRBV7-2 to TRBJ2-7; D is unclear. The CDR3 sequence is 15 residues long. Per the germline V gene, CDR1 is SGHTA and CDR2 is FQGNSA. Trimming left V 2 bases short and J 0 bases short, with 11 bases between. The CDR3 region is CASSLTTLASYEQYF. The CDR3 nucleotides read TGTGCCAGCAGCTTAACAACATTGGCCTCCTACGAGCAGTACTTC.

V usage is TRBV2 and J usage is TRBJ2-6; TRBD1 matches 7 bases. The germline V gene has CDR1 SNHLY and CDR2 FYNNEI. V trimming: 5 bases; J trimming: 0 bases; junction bases outside the gene matches: 7. The CDR3 length is 17 residues. This CDR3 reads CASSYTGEISGANVLTF. The CDR3 bases are TGTGCCAGCAGTTATACAGGGGAGATCTCTGGGGCCAACGTCCTGACTTTC.

The genes are TRBV6-6 and TRBJ2-3; 7 nucleotides align to TRBD1. V shed 6 bases, J shed 11 bases, and the junction held 8 bases outside the gene matches. CDR1 and CDR2 (germline): MNHNY, SVGAGI (reference sequence). CDR3 size: 12 residues. The CDR3 nucleotides are TGTGCCAGCAGCCCAACAGGGGTCGGGCAGTATTTT. Amino acids: CASSPTGVGQYF.

This rearrangement joins TRBV3-1 (or the pseudogene TRBV3-2) to TRBJ2-5, with D uncertain. CDR3 length: 12 amino acids. The V gene lost 2 bases and the J gene lost 5 bases, with 6 bases spanning the gap. Germline V gene data show CDR1 as LGHDT and CDR2 as YNNKEL (reference sequence). The CDR3 loop reads CASSQSAETQYF. The CDR3 DNA sequence: TGTGCCAGCAGCCAAAGTGCGGAGACCCAGTACTTC.

J is TRBJ2-7 and V is TRBV5-6; 9 nucleotides align to TRBD1. Germline CDR1 is SGHDT and CDR2 is YYEEEE. V dropped 2 bases and J dropped 6; count of bases not matched to a gene: 6. The CDR3 consists of 14 residues. CDR3 coding DNA: TGTGCCAGCAGCTTTAGGGGACAGGGACTCGAGCAGTACTTC. Translating it yields CASSFRGQGLEQYF.

The rearrangement links TRBV29-1 to TRBJ2-3, with 11 bases that match TRBD2. Per the germline V gene, CDR1 is SQVTM and CDR2 is ANQGSEA. V lost 4 bases, J lost 4 bases, and 10 bases stayed unmatched. This CDR3 is built from 16 residues. CDR3 protein: CSVGAASGGSPDTQYF. CDR3 in DNA: TGCAGCGTTGGCGCGGCTAGCGGGGGGTCCCCAGATACGCAGTATTTT.

The chain couples TRBV14 to TRBJ2-3, with 7 bases aligning to TRBD1. V shed 5 bases, J shed 2 bases, and the junction held 13 bases outside the gene matches. CDR1 is SGHDN, CDR2 FVKESK, per germline. The CDR3 length is 17 residues. The CDR3 region is CASSSWGKTGATDTQYF. The CDR3 DNA reads as TGTGCCAGCAGCTCATGGGGTAAAACAGGGGCCACAGATACGCAGTATTTT.

The rearrangement joins TRBV2 to TRBJ1-1, with 10 bases matching TRBD1. Per the germline V gene, CDR1 is SNHLY and CDR2 is FYNNEI. The ends lost 5 bases at V and 7 bases at J; junction bases unmatched: 4. This CDR3 has 13 amino acids. The CDR3 spells CASSPGQGGEAFF. Written as DNA, the CDR3 is TGTGCCAGCAGTCCCGGACAGGGGGGTGAAGCTTTCTTT.

The chain has TRBV4-1 and TRBJ2-5; D unresolved. The V gene's germline CDR1 is MGHRA and CDR2 YSYEKL. Between the trimmed V and J ends, which lost 0 bases and 6 bases, there was a span of 5 bases. The CDR3 spans 12 residues. The CDR3 nucleotides read TGCGCCAGCAGCCAAGATGGGCAGACCCAGTACTTC. This translates into CASSQDGQTQYF.

In nucleotides, the CDR3 is TGCGCCAGCAGCCGAGAAGCGGGGGTCCGTACAGATACGCAGTATTTT. Translating gives CASSREAGVRTDTQYF. The V and J genes are TRBV4-1 and TRBJ2-3; the match to TRBD2 covers 8 bases. The CDR3 has 16 amino acids. V gave up 4 bases and J gave up 3 bases; unmatched junction bases: 9. The germline V gene has CDR1 MGHRA and CDR2 YSYEKL.

This clone was counted many times. V gene TRBV4-2 combines with J gene TRBJ2-2; 11 nucleotides align to TRBD2. J gave up 6 bases and V 0 bases, and 0 bases lay outside the gene matches. CDR1 LGHNA and CDR2 YNFKEQ come from the germline V gene. The CDR3 runs to 15 residues. The DNA of the CDR3 is TGTGCCAGCAGCCAAGATAGCGGGGGGGCCGGGGAGCTGTTTTTT. Protein: CASSQDSGGAGELFF.

This clone was counted once. The J gene is TRBJ2-4, the V gene TRBV28; D might be TRBD2 (5 bases). The CDR3 length is 12 residues. Trimming took off 4 bases at V and 10 bases at J, with 11 bases between the two ends. Germline lookup yields CDR1 MDHEN and CDR2 SYDVKM. CDR3 nucleotides: TGTGCCAGCAGTTCCAGCAGGAGGATTCAGTACTTC. Its translation: CASSSSRRIQYF.

The V gene is TRBV12-3 or TRBV12-4, the J gene TRBJ2-1, with D maybe TRBD1 (6 bases). Trimming shortened V by 5 bases and J by 7 bases, and 12 bases separated the two germline ends. CDR3 length equals 13 residues. The CDR3 region is CASSLDSSNEQFF. The CDR3 coding sequence is TGTGCCAGCAGTCTGGACAGTTCTAATGAGCAGTTCTTC.

This chain links TRBV6-5 with TRBJ1-5; D gene ambiguous. The length of the CDR3 is 11 residues. Germline assignment: CDR1 MNHEY and CDR2 SVGAGI. V gave up 8 bases and J gave up 9 bases, with 11 bases separating them. CDR3 nucleotide sequence: TGTGCCAGCTCGCAGGCCCGGCCCCAGCATTTT. Protein product: CASSQARPQHF.